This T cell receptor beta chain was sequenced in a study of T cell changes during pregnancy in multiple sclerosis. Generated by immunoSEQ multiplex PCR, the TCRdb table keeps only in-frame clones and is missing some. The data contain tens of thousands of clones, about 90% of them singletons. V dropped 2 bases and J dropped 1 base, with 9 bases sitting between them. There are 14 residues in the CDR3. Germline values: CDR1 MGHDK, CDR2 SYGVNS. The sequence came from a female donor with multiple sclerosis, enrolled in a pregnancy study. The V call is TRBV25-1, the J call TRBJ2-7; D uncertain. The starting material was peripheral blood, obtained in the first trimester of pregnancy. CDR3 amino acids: CASSELGASYEQYF. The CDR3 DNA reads TGTGCCAGCAGTGAACTCGGTGCTTCCTACGAGCAGTACTTC.